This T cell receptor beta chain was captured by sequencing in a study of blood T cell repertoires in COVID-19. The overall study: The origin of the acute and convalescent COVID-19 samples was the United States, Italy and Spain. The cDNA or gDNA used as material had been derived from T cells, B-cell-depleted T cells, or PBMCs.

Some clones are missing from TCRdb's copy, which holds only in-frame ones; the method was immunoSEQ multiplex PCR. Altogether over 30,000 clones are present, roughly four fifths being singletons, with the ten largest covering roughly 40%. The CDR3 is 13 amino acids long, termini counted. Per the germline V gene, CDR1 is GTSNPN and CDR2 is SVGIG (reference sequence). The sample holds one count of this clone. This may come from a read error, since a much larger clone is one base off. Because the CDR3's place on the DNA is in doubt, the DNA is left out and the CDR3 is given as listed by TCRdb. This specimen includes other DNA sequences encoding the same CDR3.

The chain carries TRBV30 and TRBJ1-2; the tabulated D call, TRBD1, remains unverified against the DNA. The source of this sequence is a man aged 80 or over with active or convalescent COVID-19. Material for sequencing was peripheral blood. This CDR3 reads CAWGIGAQYGYTF.